These 24 T cell receptor beta chains were sequenced from one sample in a study of blood T cell repertoires in COVID-19. Clones were sequenced by immunoSEQ multiplex PCR, and TCRdb holds only the in-frame ones, with some missing. Here the sample spans about 170,000 clones, approximately 90% being singletons. Sequencing was done on a sample of peripheral blood. These receptors came from a man aged 18 to 29 with COVID-19, enrolled during active disease.

The J gene is TRBJ2-2, the V gene TRBV5-6; D is perhaps TRBD2 (5 bases). V was clipped by 4 bases and J by 5 bases, with 9 bases between them. Germline values: CDR1 SGHDT, CDR2 YYEEEE. This CDR3 has 13 residues. The CDR3 here is CASSQGRTGELFF. The CDR3 DNA reads as TGTGCCAGCAGCCAAGGGAGAACCGGGGAGCTGTTTTTT.

This clone was seen just once. The chain employs TRBV7-8 and TRBJ2-7; 8 bases fit TRBD1. Per germline, CDR1 SGHVS and CDR2 FQNEAQ. Trimming took 5 bases from V and 3 from J; bases not matched to a gene: 6. CDR3 length: 14 amino acids. The CDR3 nucleotides read TGTGCCAGCAGCCCAGGACAGGGTCGCTACGAGCAGTACTTC. Translating gives CASSPGQGRYEQYF.

The chain carries TRBV5-4 and TRBJ1-2; D is possibly TRBD1 (5 bases). Germline values: CDR1 SGHNT, CDR2 YYREEE (reference sequence). The CDR3 spans 17 residues. Trimming took 4 bases from V and 1 from J, leaving 20 bases between them. CDR3 sequence (DNA): TGTGCCAGCAGCGAAGCAGGGTTACGGCAACGTAACTATGGCTACACCTTC. This encodes CASSEAGLRQRNYGYTF.

The chain couples TRBV27 to TRBJ1-4; possible D gene TRBD1, 6 bases. The ends were cut back, 2 bases at V and 8 bases at J, with 9 bases in the middle. Germline V gene lookup returns CDR1 MNHEY and CDR2 SMNVEV (reference sequence). The length of the CDR3 is 13 residues. The CDR3 sequence is CASSLNRAEKLFF. The CDR3 DNA is TGTGCCAGCAGTTTAAACAGGGCGGAAAAACTGTTTTTT.

The chain has TRBV3-1 (or the pseudogene TRBV3-2) and TRBJ2-5; TRBD1 aligns across 8 bases. The CDR3 is 13 residues long. The V segment lost 6 bases and the J segment 7 bases; nucleotides outside the gene matches: 7. Germline V gene data show CDR1 as LGHDT and CDR2 as YNNKEL (reference sequence). CDR3 coding DNA: TGTGCCAGCAGGAGACAGGGGTGGGTGACCCAGTACTTC. Translated: CASRRQGWVTQYF.

This chain uses TRBV19 with TRBJ1-1; TRBD1 agrees at 8 bases. Looked up from germline, CDR1 is LNHDA and CDR2 is SQIVND (reference sequence). V shed 0 bases, J shed 3 bases, and the junction held 9 bases outside the gene matches. There are 17 residues in the CDR3. CDR3 protein: CASSIDLGRGRDTEAFF. In nucleotides, the CDR3 is TGTGCCAGTAGTATAGATTTAGGCAGGGGGCGGGACACTGAAGCTTTCTTT.

The chain uses TRBV9 and TRBJ2-7, with 7 bases fitting TRBD2. The J segment lost 6 bases and the V segment lost 2 bases, leaving 11 bases of the junction unmatched. This CDR3 comprises 15 residues. The V gene's germline CDR1 is SGDLS and CDR2 YYNGEE. This chain's CDR3 is CASSVAGLTPGEQYF. CDR3 bases: TGTGCCAGCAGCGTCGCGGGACTAACCCCCGGCGAGCAGTACTTC.

This chain uses TRBV21-1 with TRBJ1-6. TRBV21-1 is a listed pseudogene. This CDR3 has 12 amino acids. The CDR3 bases are TGTGCCAGCAGCAATGGGGGGGATTCCCTCCACTTT. Encoded protein: CASSNGGDSLHF.

This CDR3 is CASRTPGRADSQPQHF. CDR3 sequence (DNA): TGTGCCAGCAGGACCCCCGGCAGGGCGGATTCCCAGCCCCAGCATTTT. The chain is built from TRBV28 and TRBJ1-5, with D perhaps TRBD1 (5 bases). Deletions cut 6 bases from V and 7 bases from J, with 22 bases between. The CDR3 totals 16 residues. Germline V gives CDR1 MDHEN, CDR2 SYDVKM.

The V call is TRBV27, the J call TRBJ1-5, with D possibly being TRBD1 (5 bases). The CDR3 covers 15 residues. Trimming shortened V by 0 bases and J by 4 bases, and 10 bases separated the two germline ends. Looked up from germline, CDR1 is MNHEY and CDR2 is SMNVEV (reference sequence). The DNA for the CDR3 is TGTGCCAGCAGTTTATCAACAGGTGATAATCAGCCCCAGCATTTT. This sequence encodes CASSLSTGDNQPQHF.

J is TRBJ1-5 and V is TRBV5-1; D is uncertain. CDR1 SGHRS and CDR2 YFSETQ come from the germline V gene. The CDR3 extends over 14 amino acids. The V gene lost 1 base and the J gene lost 8 bases, with 13 bases spanning the gap. The CDR3 protein is CASSLQVQSKPQHF. CDR3 nucleotides: TGCGCCAGCAGCTTGCAGGTACAATCAAAGCCCCAGCATTTT.

This clone appeared a single time. V usage is TRBV4-2 and J usage is TRBJ1-5; D is undetermined. The CDR3 runs to 12 residues. The germline V gene has CDR1 LGHNA and CDR2 YNFKEQ. V dropped 5 bases and J dropped 7 bases, with 9 bases sitting between them. The CDR3 region has the DNA TGTGCCAGCAGCTCGGGTACCCAGCCCCAGCATTTT. As protein: CASSSGTQPQHF.

The chain combines TRBV24-1 with TRBJ1-2; possibly TRBD1 for D (5 bases). This CDR3 region has 13 residues. Germline-derived CDR1 and CDR2 are KGHDR and SFDVKD. V lost 5 bases and J 7 bases, leaving 13 bases between the germline ends. CDR3 region: CATSVTAIGGYTF. The DNA for the CDR3 is TGTGCCACCAGTGTGACAGCGATAGGTGGCTACACCTTC.

This chain joins TRBV6-5 and TRBJ2-2; 7 nucleotides agree with TRBD2. V lost 9 bases and J lost 4; bases outside the gene matches: 2. Germline-derived CDR1 and CDR2 are MNHEY and SVGAGI. This CDR3 has 12 residues. The CDR3 sequence is CARLAPTGELFF. The CDR3 bases are TGTGCCAGACTAGCGCCCACCGGGGAGCTGTTTTTT.

The rearrangement links TRBV9 to TRBJ2-2; no firm D call. The germline CDR1 and CDR2 sequences are SGDLS and YYNGEE. Deletions cut 4 bases from V and 8 bases from J, with 6 bases between. The CDR3 runs to 11 residues. The CDR3 protein is CASSLAGELFF. The CDR3 nucleotides are TGTGCCAGCAGCCTGGCAGGGGAGCTGTTTTTT.

The chain has TRBV18 and TRBJ1-1; TRBD1 matches 11 bases. After removal of 3 bases from V and 1 base from J, the junction contained 7 bases not matched to a gene. The CDR3 has 17 residues. Germline CDR1 and CDR2: KGHSH and LQKENI. CDR3 coding DNA: TGTGCCAGCTCACCCAGGACAGGGGGCGCGGGGAACACTGAAGCTTTCTTT. Translating it yields CASSPRTGGAGNTEAFF. The entire variable domain, with the rest obtained from reference TRBV18 and TRBJ1-1, is as follows: NAGVMQNPRHLVRRRGQEARLRCSPMKGHSHVYWYRQLPEEGLKFMVYLQKENIIDESGMPKERFSAEFPKEGPSILRIQQVVRGDSAAYFCASSPRTGGAGNTEAFFGQGTRLTVV.

The chain is built from TRBV23-1 and TRBJ2-6; TRBD2 aligns across 9 bases. TRBV23-1 is labeled an ORF, and its function is uncertain. V lost 10 bases to trimming and J lost 0 bases; unmatched junction nucleotides: 7. This CDR3 comprises 16 residues. CDR3 sequence (DNA): TGCGCCACCCGGACTAGCGATCCCTCTGGGGCCAACGTCCTGACTTTC. Its translation: CATRTSDPSGANVLTF.

The gene calls are TRBV28 and TRBJ2-7; no definite D call. V was clipped by 7 bases and J by 2 bases, with 6 bases between them. There are 11 residues in the CDR3. Germline values: CDR1 MDHEN, CDR2 SYDVKM. The CDR3 bases are TGTGCCAGCACCCAGGCCTACGAGCAGTACTTC. This encodes CASTQAYEQYF.

This sequence joins TRBV3-1 (or the pseudogene TRBV3-2) and TRBJ1-1, with TRBD1 as a possible D gene (6 bases). The CDR3 contains 14 residues. Looked up from germline, CDR1 is LGHDT and CDR2 is YNNKEL (reference sequence). V was cut by 1 base and J by 4 bases, with 10 bases left in between. CDR3 loop: CASSQGTGSTEAFF. CDR3 bases: TGTGCCAGCAGCCAAGGAACAGGGTCCACTGAAGCTTTCTTT.

The CDR3 region is CASSIGGSSYNEQFF. The CDR3 DNA reads TGTGCCAGCAGCATCGGCGGGAGCTCCTACAATGAGCAGTTCTTC. The V and J genes are TRBV9 and TRBJ2-1; TRBD2 matches 7 bases. The germline CDR1 and CDR2 sequences are SGDLS and YYNGEE. The CDR3 consists of 15 residues. After removal of 4 bases from V and 0 bases from J, the junction contained 4 bases not matched to a gene.

The chain carries TRBV5-5 and TRBJ1-5; 7 nucleotides line up with TRBD1. The CDR3 runs 14 residues. Germline V gene data show CDR1 as SGHKS and CDR2 as YYEKEE (reference sequence). Trimming at V came to 4 bases and at J to 2 bases, leaving 3 bases not matched to a gene. The CDR3 is CASSMGQRNQPQHF. The CDR3 DNA reads TGTGCCAGCAGCATGGGACAGCGCAATCAGCCCCAGCATTTT.

CDR3 in amino acids: CASSPLTSGTHEQYF. The CDR3 DNA sequence: TGCGCCAGCAGCCCTCTGACTAGCGGGACCCACGAGCAGTACTTC. The genes are TRBV4-1 and TRBJ2-7; 11 nucleotides match TRBD2. The CDR3 loop spans 15 amino acids. CDR1 is MGHRA and CDR2 is YSYEKL in the germline V gene. V gave up 4 bases and J gave up 5 bases; unmatched junction bases: 7.

The rearrangement joins TRBV5-1 to TRBJ1-1; maybe TRBD1 (5 bases). Trimming stripped 1 base from V and 6 bases from J, with 13 bases between. The CDR3 has 14 amino acids. Per germline, CDR1 SGHRS and CDR2 YFSETQ. In DNA, the CDR3 is TGCGCCAGCAGCTTGCAGGGCAGGGATCCTGAAGCTTTCTTT. It encodes CASSLQGRDPEAFF.

This chain connects TRBV7-6 to TRBJ2-3; D is undetermined. The germline gives CDR1 SGHVS, CDR2 FNYEAQ. There are 13 residues in the CDR3. Trimming pared 3 bases from V and 2 bases from J, leaving 6 bases between. CDR3 sequence: CASSFGSTDTQYF. The CDR3 DNA sequence: TGTGCCAGCAGCTTCGGGTCCACAGATACGCAGTATTTT.